What follows is one TCR beta chain and its context. One end of the junction varies from germline; a read error may be responsible. Germline V lookup: CDR1 SGHNT, CDR2 YYREEE (reference sequence). This CDR3 region has 14 residues. In the authors' workflow: Estimation of nucleated cell counts was performed using reference gene primer amplification. The data were produced by immunoSEQ multiplex PCR, yet TCRdb's version contains in-frame clones alone and is incomplete. That table furnishes V, J and clone size, whereas the DNA furnished D and trimming. The table has about 77,000 clones, 88% seen once. This record comes from a study of blood T cell repertoires in COVID-19. Across the whole study: Sites across the United States, Italy and Spain contributed samples from acute and convalescent COVID-19. T cells, B-cell-depleted T cells, or PBMCs supplied cDNA or gDNA.

The rearrangement joins TRBV5-4 to TRBJ1-2, with TRBD1 as a possible D gene (5 bases). The sequence came from a woman of 80 years or more with acute or convalescent COVID-19. Sequencing used peripheral blood. CDR3 residues: CASSLVGTNSGYTF. The CDR3 nucleotides read TGTGCCAGCAGCTTGGTAGGGACTAACTCTGGCTACACCTTC.